The 16 T cell receptor beta chains listed next were all sequenced from one sample in a study of regulatory T cells in long-lasting Graves disease. Combining iRepertoire HTBI primers with Arm-PCR of CDR3 regions, the authors built TCR beta libraries. MiXCR was run by TCRdb on the multiplex PCR reads, yielding one entry per CDR3 protein. The table shows a few hundred thousand distinct CDR3 sequences, with 20% to 25% occurring only once. The time point denotes: persistent/refractory GD, antithyroid drugs over 5 years with positive TRAb. PBMC-derived RNA was used for the TCR library. This material consisted of peripheral blood mononuclear cells (PBMCs), taken when the disease was refractory, from a patient treated with antithyroid drugs. These receptors were taken from a woman between 40 and 50 years old with Graves disease.

In its sample, this clonotype was seen a few times. V and J are TRBV28 and TRBJ2-2, with 13 positions matching TRBD2. Germline values: CDR1 MDHEN, CDR2 SYDVKM. V trimming: 5 bases; J trimming: 6 bases; junction bases outside the gene matches: 3. CDR3 length equals 15 residues. The CDR3 sequence: CASSHGLAGAGELFF. The CDR3 DNA reads TGTGCCAGCAGTCATGGACTAGCGGGAGCCGGGGAGCTGTTTTTT.

This clonotype was seen only once. The chain recombines TRBV7-9 with TRBJ2-1; unclear D gene. The germline gives CDR1 SEHNR, CDR2 FQNEAQ (reference sequence). Trimming removed 1 base from V and 0 bases from J, with 4 bases in between. The CDR3 is 14 amino acids. CDR3 sequence reads: CASSLGFSYNEQFF. CDR3 nucleotide sequence: TGTGCCAGCAGCTTAGGTTTCTCCTACAATGAGCAGTTCTTC.

This clonotype was seen at least ten times. J is TRBJ2-2 and V is TRBV2, with a weak D call TRBD2 (5 bases). The CDR3 consists of 15 residues. The V gene lost 6 bases and the J gene lost 9 bases, with 20 bases spanning the gap. Per germline, CDR1 SNHLY and CDR2 FYNNEI. This CDR3 reads CASSQATQRRRELFF. For the CDR3, the DNA is TGTGCCAGCAGCCAAGCCACTCAACGGAGGCGGGAGCTGTTTTTT.

CDR3 residues: CASSPGVMITEAFF. In DNA, the CDR3 is TGCGCCAGCAGCCCAGGCGTTATGATCACTGAAGCTTTCTTT. This rearrangement joins TRBV4-1 to TRBJ1-1; D call uncertain. The germline V gene has CDR1 MGHRA and CDR2 YSYEKL. The CDR3 contains 14 residues. Trimming shortened V by 4 bases and J by 4 bases, and 13 bases separated the two germline ends.

A few counts support this clonotype. CDR3 amino acids: CASSFRRDDYNEQFF. CDR3 bases: TGTGCCAGCAGTTTCCGCAGGGATGACTACAATGAGCAGTTCTTC. The chain uses TRBV12-3 or TRBV12-4 and TRBJ2-1, with D perhaps TRBD1 (5 bases). Trimming removed 3 bases at V and 3 bases at J, with 12 bases between. CDR3 length: 15 amino acids.

Remarks on this clonotype: This may be a read error: a much more frequent sequence differs by one nucleotide. The chain uses TRBV15 and TRBJ1-4, with unresolved D. Germline CDR1 reads LNHNV; CDR2 reads YYDKDF (reference sequence). The CDR3 sequence is 14 residues long. The V end was cut by 0 bases, the J end by 4 bases, with 6 bases between. The DNA of the CDR3 is TGTGCCACCAGCAGAGACACCCTTAATGAAAAACTGTTTTTT. This gives the protein CATSRDTLNEKLFF.

The chain has TRBV6-1 and TRBJ2-3; 10 nucleotides agree with TRBD2. This CDR3 comprises 16 residues. Germline assignment: CDR1 MNHNS and CDR2 SASEGT. Losses at the gene ends were 6 bases for V and 5 bases for J; bases not matched to a gene: 11. DNA for the CDR3: TGTGCCAGCAGCCTCACGGAACTAGCGGGACAAGATACGCAGTATTTT. Protein: CASSLTELAGQDTQYF.

This clonotype was counted at least ten times. The chain carries TRBV16 and TRBJ2-7; 13 bases fit TRBD2. V trimming: 4 bases; J trimming: 7 bases; junction bases outside the gene matches: 13. Germline V CDR1 and CDR2: KGHSY, FQNENV. The length of the CDR3 is 17 residues. CDR3 DNA sequence: TGTGCCAGCAGCCGCCAACTAGCGGGAGGGCCTTCGGGAGAGCAGTACTTC. Its protein product is CASSRQLAGGPSGEQYF. The variable domain in full, with the rest retrieved from reference TRBV16 and TRBJ2-7, is GEEVAQTPKHLVRGEGQKAKLYCAPIKGHSYVFWYQQVLKNEFKFLISFQNENVFDETGMPKERFSAKCLPNSPCSLEIQATKLEDSAVYFCASSRQLAGGPSGEQYFGPGTRLTVT.

On this clonotype itself: This may come from a read error, since a much larger clone is one base off. The chain recombines TRBV12-3 or TRBV12-4 with TRBJ1-1; D not certain. This CDR3 comprises 14 residues. Trimming left V 5 bases short and J 6 bases short, with 16 bases between. CDR3 sequence (DNA): TGTGCCAGCAGTCCCGTCCCGGTGGGCGCTGAAGCTTTCTTT. Amino acid sequence: CASSPVPVGAEAFF.

V is TRBV7-8 and J is TRBJ1-5; D call uncertain. V lost 2 bases to trimming and J lost 3 bases, with 26 bases between them. The germline V gene has CDR1 SGHVS and CDR2 FQNEAQ. The CDR3 loop spans 20 amino acids. The chain's CDR3 is CASSLRPAVGVVAYNQPQHF. The CDR3 coding sequence is TGTGCCAGCAGCTTACGGCCGGCAGTCGGAGTAGTTGCCTACAATCAGCCCCAGCATTTT.

This clonotype was seen repeatedly, ten times or more. The chain has TRBV11-2 and TRBJ2-7; either TRBD1 or TRBD2 may fit D (5 bases each). CDR3 size: 17 residues. Looked up from germline, CDR1 is SGHAT and CDR2 is FQNNGV. With 5 bases removed from V and 3 bases from J, the gap between germline ends came to 23 bases. CDR3 sequence: CASSPFRVSRAGYEQYF. The CDR3, as DNA: TGTGCCAGCAGCCCCTTCAGGGTCAGCAGGGCGGGCTACGAGCAGTACTTC.

This clonotype has at least ten counts. The chain uses TRBV7-3 and TRBJ2-7; maybe TRBD1 (5 bases). CDR1 and CDR2 (germline): SGHTA, FQGTGA. V lost 5 bases to trimming and J lost 6 bases, with 17 bases between them. The CDR3 has 14 amino acids. The CDR3 here is CASSPTGQPGEQYF. Here the CDR3 DNA reads TGTGCCAGCAGCCCCACAGGTCAGCCGGGCGAGCAGTACTTC.

This clonotype turned up a few times. The chain combines TRBV18 with TRBJ1-4, with a weak D call TRBD1 (6 bases). The V end lost 8 bases, the J end lost 7 bases, and 17 bases lay between the germline ends. The CDR3 runs 14 residues. Germline values: CDR1 KGHSH, CDR2 LQKENI. The CDR3 here is CASTRGGRSEKLFF. CDR3 DNA sequence: TGTGCCAGCACCCGAGGGGGGAGGAGTGAAAAACTGTTTTTT.

This clonotype was detected a few times. This chain joins TRBV3-1 and TRBJ1-5, with no clear D. CDR1 is LGHDT, CDR2 YNNKEL, per germline (reference sequence). V shed 5 bases and J shed 0 bases, with 8 bases lying between them. The CDR3 is made up of 14 amino acids. Here the CDR3 reads CASSVGPSNQPQHF. The CDR3 nucleotides are TGTGCCAGCAGCGTAGGACCTAGCAATCAGCCCCAGCATTTT. Variable domain in full (rest from reference TRBV3-1 and TRBJ1-5): DTAVSQTPKYLVTQMGNDKSIKCEQNLGHDTMYWYKQDSKKFLKIMFSYNNKELIINETVPNRFSPKSPDKAHLNLHINSLELGDSAVYFCASSVGPSNQPQHFGDGTRLSIL.

This clonotype was found a few times. The rearrangement uses TRBV12-5 and TRBJ2-3, with D perhaps matching TRBD1 or TRBD2 (5 bases each). The germline V gene has CDR1 LGHNT and CDR2 FRNRAP. Trimming shortened V by 6 bases and J by 4 bases, and 11 bases separated the two germline ends. The CDR3 runs 13 residues. CDR3 nucleotides: TGTGCTAGTGGGAAGAGGGGCGCAGATACGCAGTATTTT. It yields the protein CASGKRGADTQYF.

This clonotype was observed many times. V gene TRBV7-8 combines with J gene TRBJ2-7; no definite D call. Trimming took 5 bases from V and 0 from J, leaving 14 bases between them. The germline V gene has CDR1 SGHVS and CDR2 FQNEAQ. The CDR3 consists of 15 residues. CDR3 in DNA: TGTGCCAGCAGCCCCTTCAGCCGGAGCTCCTACGAGCAGTACTTC. Its translation is CASSPFSRSSYEQYF.